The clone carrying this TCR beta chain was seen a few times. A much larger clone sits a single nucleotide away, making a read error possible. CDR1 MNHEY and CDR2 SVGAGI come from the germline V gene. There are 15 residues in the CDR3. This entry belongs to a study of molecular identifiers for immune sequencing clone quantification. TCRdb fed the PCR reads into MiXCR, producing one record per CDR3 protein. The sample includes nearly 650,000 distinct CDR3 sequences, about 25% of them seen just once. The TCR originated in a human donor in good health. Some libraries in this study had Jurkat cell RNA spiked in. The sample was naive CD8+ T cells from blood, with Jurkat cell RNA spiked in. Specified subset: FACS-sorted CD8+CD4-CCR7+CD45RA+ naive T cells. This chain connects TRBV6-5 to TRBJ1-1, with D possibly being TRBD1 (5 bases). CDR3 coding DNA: TGTGCCAGCAGTTACCTACCGGGACGGGGCACTGAAGCTTCCTTT. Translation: CASSYLPGRGTEASF.